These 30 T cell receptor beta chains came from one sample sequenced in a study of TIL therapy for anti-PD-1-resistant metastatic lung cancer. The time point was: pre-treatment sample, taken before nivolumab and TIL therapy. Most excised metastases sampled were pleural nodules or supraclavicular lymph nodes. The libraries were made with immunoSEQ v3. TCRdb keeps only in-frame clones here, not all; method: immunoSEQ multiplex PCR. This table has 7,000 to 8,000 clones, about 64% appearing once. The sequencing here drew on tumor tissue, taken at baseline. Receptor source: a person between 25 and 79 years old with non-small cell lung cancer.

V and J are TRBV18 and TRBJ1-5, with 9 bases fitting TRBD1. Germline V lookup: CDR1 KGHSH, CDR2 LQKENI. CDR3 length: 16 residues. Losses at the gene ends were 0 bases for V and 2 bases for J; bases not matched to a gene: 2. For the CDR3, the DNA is TGTGCCAGCTCACCACCCGGGACAGGGCGCAATCAGCCCCAGCATTTT. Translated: CASSPPGTGRNQPQHF. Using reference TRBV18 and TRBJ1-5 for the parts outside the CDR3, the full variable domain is NAGVMQNPRHLVRRRGQEARLRCSPMKGHSHVYWYRQLPEEGLKFMVYLQKENIIDESGMPKERFSAEFPKEGPSILRIQQVVRGDSAAYFCASSPPGTGRNQPQHFGDGTRLSIL.

In DNA form, the CDR3 reads TGTGCCAGTAGTATAAGGCCTAGCGGGAGCACAGATACGCAGTATTTT. Translated: CASSIRPSGSTDTQYF. This chain uses TRBV19 with TRBJ2-3; TRBD2 matches at 8 bases. CDR3 length: 16 amino acids. The trim removed 2 bases at V and 0 bases at J, leaving 4 bases unmatched. Germline CDR1 and CDR2: LNHDA and SQIVND (reference sequence).

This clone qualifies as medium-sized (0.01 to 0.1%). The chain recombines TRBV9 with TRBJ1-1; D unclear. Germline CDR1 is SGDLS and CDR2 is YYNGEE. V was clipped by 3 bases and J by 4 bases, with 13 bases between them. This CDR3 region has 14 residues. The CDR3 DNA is TGTGCCAGCAGCGCCTTCCTTGGCGGCACTGAAGCTTTCTTT. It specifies CASSAFLGGTEAFF.

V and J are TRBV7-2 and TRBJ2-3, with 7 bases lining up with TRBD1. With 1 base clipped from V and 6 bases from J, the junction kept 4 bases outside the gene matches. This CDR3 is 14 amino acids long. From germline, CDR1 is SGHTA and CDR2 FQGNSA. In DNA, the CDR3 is TGTGCCAGCAGCTTAGTCTTCAGGGGGGATACGCAGTATTTT. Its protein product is CASSLVFRGDTQYF.

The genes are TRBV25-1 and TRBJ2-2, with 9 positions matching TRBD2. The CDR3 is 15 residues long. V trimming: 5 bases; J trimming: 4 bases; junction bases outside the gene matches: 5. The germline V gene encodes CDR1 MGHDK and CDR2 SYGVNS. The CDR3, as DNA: TGTGCCAGCAGTCATAGCGGGGGTATCACCGGGGAGCTGTTTTTT. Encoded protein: CASSHSGGITGELFF. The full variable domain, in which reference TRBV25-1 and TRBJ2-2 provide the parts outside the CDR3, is EADIYQTPRYLVIGTGKKITLECSQTMGHDKMYWYQQDPGMELHLIHYSYGVNSTEKGDLSSESTVSRIRTEHFPLTLESARPSHTSQYLCASSHSGGITGELFFGEGSRLTVL.

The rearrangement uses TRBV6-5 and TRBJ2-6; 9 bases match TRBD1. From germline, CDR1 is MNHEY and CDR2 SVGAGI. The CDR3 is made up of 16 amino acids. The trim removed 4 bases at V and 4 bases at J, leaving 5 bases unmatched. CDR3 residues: CASSFDRGTGANVLTF. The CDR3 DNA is TGTGCCAGCAGTTTTGACAGGGGGACGGGGGCCAACGTCCTGACTTTC.

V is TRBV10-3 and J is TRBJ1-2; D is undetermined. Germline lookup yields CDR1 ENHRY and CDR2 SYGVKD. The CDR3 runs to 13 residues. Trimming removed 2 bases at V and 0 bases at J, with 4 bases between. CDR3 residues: CAISESTNYGYTF. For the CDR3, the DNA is TGTGCCATCAGTGAGAGTACTAACTATGGCTACACCTTC.

The CDR3 DNA sequence: TGTGCCAGCAGTTTTCCGGGGGCCGGAGGGGTGGGGACCCAGTACTTC. Its translation is CASSFPGAGGVGTQYF. The chain carries TRBV6-5 and TRBJ2-5; D could derive from TRBD1 or TRBD2 (6 bases each). V lost 4 bases to trimming and J lost 7 bases, with 22 bases between them. Germline V CDR1 and CDR2: MNHEY, SVGAGI. The CDR3 contains 16 residues.

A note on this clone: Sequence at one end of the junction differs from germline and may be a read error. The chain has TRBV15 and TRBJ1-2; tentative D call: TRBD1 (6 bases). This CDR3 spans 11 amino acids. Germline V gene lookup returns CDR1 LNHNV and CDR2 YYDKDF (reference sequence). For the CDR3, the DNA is TGTGCCACCAGCAGAGAGGGAACAGGGACATTC. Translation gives CATSREGTGTF.

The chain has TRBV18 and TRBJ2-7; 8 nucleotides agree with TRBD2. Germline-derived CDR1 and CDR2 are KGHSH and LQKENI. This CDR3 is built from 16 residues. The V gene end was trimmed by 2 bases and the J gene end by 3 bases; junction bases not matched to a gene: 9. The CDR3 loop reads CASSPVGLAGYYEQYF. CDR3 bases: TGTGCCAGCTCACCAGTAGGGCTAGCGGGTTACTACGAGCAGTACTTC. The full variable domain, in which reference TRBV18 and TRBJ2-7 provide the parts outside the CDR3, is NAGVMQNPRHLVRRRGQEARLRCSPMKGHSHVYWYRQLPEEGLKFMVYLQKENIIDESGMPKERFSAEFPKEGPSILRIQQVVRGDSAAYFCASSPVGLAGYYEQYFGPGTRLTVT.

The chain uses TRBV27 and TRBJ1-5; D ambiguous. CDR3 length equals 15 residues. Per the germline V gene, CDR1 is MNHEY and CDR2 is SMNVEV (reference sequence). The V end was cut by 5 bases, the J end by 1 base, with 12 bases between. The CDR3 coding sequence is TGTGCCAGCAGTCTAATATGGGCCAGCAATCAGCCCCAGCATTTT. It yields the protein CASSLIWASNQPQHF.

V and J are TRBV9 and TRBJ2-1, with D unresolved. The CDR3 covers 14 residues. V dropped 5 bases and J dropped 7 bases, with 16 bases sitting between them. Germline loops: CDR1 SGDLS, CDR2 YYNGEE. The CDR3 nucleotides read TGTGCCAGCAGTCCCCGGTCTTTAACGAATGAGCAGTTCTTC. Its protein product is CASSPRSLTNEQFF.

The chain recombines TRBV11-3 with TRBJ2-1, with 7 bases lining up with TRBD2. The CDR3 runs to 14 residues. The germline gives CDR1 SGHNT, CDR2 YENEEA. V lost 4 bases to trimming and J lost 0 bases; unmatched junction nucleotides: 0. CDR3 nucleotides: TGTGCCAGCAGCTCGGGGGGCTCCTACAATGAGCAGTTCTTC. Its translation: CASSSGGSYNEQFF.

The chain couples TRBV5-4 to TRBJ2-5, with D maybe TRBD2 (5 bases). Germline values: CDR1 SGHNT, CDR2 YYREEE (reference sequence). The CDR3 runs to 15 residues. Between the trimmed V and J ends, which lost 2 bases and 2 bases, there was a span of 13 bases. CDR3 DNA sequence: TGTGCCAGCAGCTTAGCCCCAGCGGTTCAAGAGACCCAGTACTTC. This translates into CASSLAPAVQETQYF. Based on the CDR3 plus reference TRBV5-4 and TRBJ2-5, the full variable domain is ETGVTQSPTHLIKTRGQQVTLRCSSQSGHNTVSWYQQALGQGPQFIFQYYREEENGRGNFPPRFSGLQFPNYSSELNVNALELDDSALYLCASSLAPAVQETQYFGPGTRLLVL.

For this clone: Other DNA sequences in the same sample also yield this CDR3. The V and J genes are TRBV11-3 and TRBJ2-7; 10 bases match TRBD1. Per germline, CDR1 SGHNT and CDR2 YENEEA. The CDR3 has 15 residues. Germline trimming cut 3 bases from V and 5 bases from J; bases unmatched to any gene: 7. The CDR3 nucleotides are TGTGCCAGCAGCTTGGAGGGACAGGGGTCCCACGAGCAGTACTTC. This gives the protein CASSLEGQGSHEQYF.

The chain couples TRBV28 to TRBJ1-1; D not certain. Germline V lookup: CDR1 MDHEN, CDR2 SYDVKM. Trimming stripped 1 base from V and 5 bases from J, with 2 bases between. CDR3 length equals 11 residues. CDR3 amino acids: CASSLSTEAFF. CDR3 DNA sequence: TGTGCCAGCAGTTTATCGACTGAAGCTTTCTTT.

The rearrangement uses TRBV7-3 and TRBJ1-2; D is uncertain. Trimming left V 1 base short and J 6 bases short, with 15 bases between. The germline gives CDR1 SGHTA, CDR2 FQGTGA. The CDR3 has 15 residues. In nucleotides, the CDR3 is TGTGCCAGCAGCTTAAATGGCCGGGAAAGCGATGGCTACACCTTC. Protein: CASSLNGRESDGYTF.

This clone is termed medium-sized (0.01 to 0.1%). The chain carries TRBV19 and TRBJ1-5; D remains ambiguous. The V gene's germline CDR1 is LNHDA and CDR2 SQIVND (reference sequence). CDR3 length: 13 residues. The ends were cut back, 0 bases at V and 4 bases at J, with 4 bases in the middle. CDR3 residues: CASSIDKNQPQHF. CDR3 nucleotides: TGTGCCAGTAGTATAGATAAGAATCAGCCCCAGCATTTT. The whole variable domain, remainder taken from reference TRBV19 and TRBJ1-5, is DGGITQSPKYLFRKEGQNVTLSCEQNLNHDAMYWYRQDPGQGLRLIYYSQIVNDFQKGDIAEGYSVSREKKESFPLTVTSAQKNPTAFYLCASSIDKNQPQHFGDGTRLSIL.

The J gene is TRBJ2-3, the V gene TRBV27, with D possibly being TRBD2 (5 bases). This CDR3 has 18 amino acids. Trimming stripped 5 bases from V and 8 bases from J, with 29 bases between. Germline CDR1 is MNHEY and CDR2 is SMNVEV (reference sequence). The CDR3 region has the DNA TGTGCCAGCAGTGAGGACTTCCGCCCCGAACAACGCAGGTTTACGCAGTATTTT. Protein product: CASSEDFRPEQRRFTQYF.

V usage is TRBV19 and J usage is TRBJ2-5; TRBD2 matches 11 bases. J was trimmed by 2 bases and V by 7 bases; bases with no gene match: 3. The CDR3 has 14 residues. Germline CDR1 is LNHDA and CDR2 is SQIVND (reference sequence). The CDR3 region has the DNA TGTGCCAGTACCCGGACTAGCGGGCAAGAGACCCAGTACTTC. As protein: CASTRTSGQETQYF.

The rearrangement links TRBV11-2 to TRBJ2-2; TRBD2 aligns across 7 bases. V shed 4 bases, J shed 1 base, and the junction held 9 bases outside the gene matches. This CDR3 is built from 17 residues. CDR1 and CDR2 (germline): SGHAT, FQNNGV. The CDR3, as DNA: TGTGCCAGCAGCTCGGGACTACAGGTCTGGAACACCGGGGAGCTGTTTTTT. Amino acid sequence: CASSSGLQVWNTGELFF.

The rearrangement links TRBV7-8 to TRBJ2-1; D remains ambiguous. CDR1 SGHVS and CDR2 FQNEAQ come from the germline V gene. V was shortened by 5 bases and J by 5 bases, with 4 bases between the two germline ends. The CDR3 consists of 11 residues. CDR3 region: CASSAHNEQFF. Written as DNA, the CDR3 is TGTGCCAGCAGCGCCCACAATGAGCAGTTCTTC.

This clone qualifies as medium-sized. For the CDR3, the DNA is TGCGCCAGCAGCTACCTCGCACAGGGGAGCTATGGCTACACCTTC. Amino acid sequence: CASSYLAQGSYGYTF. The chain uses TRBV5-1 and TRBJ1-2, with 7 nucleotides matching TRBD1. The CDR3 runs to 15 residues. Losses at the gene ends were 3 bases for V and 4 bases for J; bases not matched to a gene: 9. Germline CDR1 and CDR2: SGHRS and YFSETQ.

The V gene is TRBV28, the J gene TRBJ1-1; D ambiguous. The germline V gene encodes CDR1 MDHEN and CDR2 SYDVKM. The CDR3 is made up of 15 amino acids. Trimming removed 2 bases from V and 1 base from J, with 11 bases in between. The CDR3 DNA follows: TGTGCCAGCAGTTTAGGAGGACTGGGGAACACTGAAGCTTTCTTT. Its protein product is CASSLGGLGNTEAFF. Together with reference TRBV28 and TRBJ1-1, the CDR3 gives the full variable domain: DVKVTQSSRYLVKRTGEKVFLECVQDMDHENMFWYRQDPGLGLRLIYFSYDVKMKEKGDIPEGYSVSREKKERFSLILESASTNQTSMYLCASSLGGLGNTEAFFGQGTRLTVV.

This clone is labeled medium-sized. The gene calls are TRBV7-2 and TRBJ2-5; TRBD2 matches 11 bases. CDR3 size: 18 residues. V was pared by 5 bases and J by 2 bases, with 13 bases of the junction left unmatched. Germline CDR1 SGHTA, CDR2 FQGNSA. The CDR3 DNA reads TGTGCCAGCAGCCCCCAGGCTAGCGGGGGGACCTCACAAGAGACCCAGTACTTC. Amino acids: CASSPQASGGTSQETQYF.

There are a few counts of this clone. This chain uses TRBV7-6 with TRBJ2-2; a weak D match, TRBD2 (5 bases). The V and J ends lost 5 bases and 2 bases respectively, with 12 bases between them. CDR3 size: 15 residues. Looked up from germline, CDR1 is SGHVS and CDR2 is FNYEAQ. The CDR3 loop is CASSGPGTNTGELFF. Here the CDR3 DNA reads TGTGCCAGCAGCGGACCGGGAACCAACACCGGGGAGCTGTTTTTT.

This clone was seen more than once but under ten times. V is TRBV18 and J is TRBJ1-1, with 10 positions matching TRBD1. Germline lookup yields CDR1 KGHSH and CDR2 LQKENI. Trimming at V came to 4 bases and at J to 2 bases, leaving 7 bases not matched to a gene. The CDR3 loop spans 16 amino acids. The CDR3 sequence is CASSHPGQGINTEAFF. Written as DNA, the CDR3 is TGTGCCAGCTCACACCCGGGACAGGGGATTAACACTGAAGCTTTCTTT.

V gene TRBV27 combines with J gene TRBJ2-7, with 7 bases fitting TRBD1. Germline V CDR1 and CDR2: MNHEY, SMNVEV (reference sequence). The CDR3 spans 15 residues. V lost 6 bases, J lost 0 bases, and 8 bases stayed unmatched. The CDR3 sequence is CASSHRGTSSYEQYF. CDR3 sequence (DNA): TGTGCCAGCAGCCACAGGGGAACCAGCTCCTACGAGCAGTACTTC.

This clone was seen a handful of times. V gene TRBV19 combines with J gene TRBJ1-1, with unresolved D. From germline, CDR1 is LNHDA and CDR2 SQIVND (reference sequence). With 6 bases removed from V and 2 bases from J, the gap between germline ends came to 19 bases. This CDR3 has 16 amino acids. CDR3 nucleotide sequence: TGTGCCAGTAGCGCTCTCGTGTCGGGATATAACACTGAAGCTTTCTTT. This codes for CASSALVSGYNTEAFF.

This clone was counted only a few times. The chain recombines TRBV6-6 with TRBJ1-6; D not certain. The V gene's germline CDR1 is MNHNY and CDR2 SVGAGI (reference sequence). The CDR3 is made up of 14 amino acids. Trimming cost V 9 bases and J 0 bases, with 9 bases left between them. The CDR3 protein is CASSGSSYNSPLHF. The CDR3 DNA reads TGTGCCAGTTCTGGGAGCTCCTATAATTCACCCCTCCACTTT.